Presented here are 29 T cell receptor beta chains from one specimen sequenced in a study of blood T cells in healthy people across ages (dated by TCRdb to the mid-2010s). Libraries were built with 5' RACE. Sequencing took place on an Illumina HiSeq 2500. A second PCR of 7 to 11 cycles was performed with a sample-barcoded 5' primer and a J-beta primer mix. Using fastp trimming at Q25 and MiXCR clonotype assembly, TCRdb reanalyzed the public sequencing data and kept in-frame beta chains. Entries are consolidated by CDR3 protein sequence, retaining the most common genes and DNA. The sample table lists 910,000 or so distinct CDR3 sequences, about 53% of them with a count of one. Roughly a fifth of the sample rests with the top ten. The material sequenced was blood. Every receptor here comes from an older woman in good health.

CDR3 sequence reads: CASSRRGDTYIGSSRETQYF. The DNA for the CDR3 is TGCGCCAGCAGCCGACGAGGAGACACCTATATTGGATCCTCGAGGGAGACCCAGTACTTC. The rearrangement links TRBV5-1 to TRBJ2-5; D is uncertain. The CDR3 spans 20 residues. V lost 4 bases, J lost 5 bases, and 33 bases lay in between. CDR1 and CDR2 (germline): SGHRS, YFSETQ.

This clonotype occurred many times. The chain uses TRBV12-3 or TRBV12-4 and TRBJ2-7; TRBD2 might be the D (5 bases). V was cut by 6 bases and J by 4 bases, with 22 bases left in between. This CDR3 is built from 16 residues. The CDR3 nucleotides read TGTGCCAGCAGCCTGGACCGGGGTCGGGTTCCTTACGAGCAGTACTTC. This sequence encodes CASSLDRGRVPYEQYF.

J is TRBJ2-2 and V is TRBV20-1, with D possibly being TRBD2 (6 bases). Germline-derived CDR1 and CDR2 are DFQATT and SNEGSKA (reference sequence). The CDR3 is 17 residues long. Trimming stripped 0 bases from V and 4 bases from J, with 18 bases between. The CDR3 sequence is CSARDPKRVGPTGELFF. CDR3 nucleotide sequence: TGCAGTGCTAGAGACCCCAAGCGGGTGGGTCCCACCGGGGAGCTGTTTTTT.

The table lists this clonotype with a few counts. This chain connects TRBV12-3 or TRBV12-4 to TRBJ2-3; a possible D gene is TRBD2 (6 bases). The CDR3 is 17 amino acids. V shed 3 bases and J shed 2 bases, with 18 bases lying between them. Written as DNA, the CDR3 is TGTGCCAGCAGTTTTGGTTTGGCGGGGAGACTCACAGATACGCAGTATTTT. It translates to CASSFGLAGRLTDTQYF.

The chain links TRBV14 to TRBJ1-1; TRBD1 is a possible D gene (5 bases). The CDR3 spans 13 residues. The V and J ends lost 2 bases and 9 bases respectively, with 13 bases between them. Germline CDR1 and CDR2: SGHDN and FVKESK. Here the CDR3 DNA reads TGTGCCAGCAGCCAACTTATCGCAGGGAAAGCTTTCTTT. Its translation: CASSQLIAGKAFF.

CDR3 bases: TGTGCCAGCAAGTCACCGGGACACCCAGCCCGCGAGCAGTACTTC. Amino acid sequence: CASKSPGHPAREQYF. The chain couples TRBV6-1 to TRBJ2-7; tentatively, D is TRBD1 (6 bases). Trimming removed 7 bases from V and 6 bases from J, with 22 bases in between. The CDR3 totals 15 residues. From germline, CDR1 is MNHNS and CDR2 SASEGT.

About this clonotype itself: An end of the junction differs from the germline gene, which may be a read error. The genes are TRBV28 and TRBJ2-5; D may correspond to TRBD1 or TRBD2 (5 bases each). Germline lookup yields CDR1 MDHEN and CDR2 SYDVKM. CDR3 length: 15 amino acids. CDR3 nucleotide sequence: TGTGCCAGCATCGAGCCCGGGGCTAAGGGAGAGGCCCAGTACTTC. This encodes CASIEPGAKGEAQYF.

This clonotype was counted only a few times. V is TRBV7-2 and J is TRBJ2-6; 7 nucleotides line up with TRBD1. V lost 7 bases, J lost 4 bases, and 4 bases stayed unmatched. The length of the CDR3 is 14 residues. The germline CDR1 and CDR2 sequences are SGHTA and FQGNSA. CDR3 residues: CASKTGAGANVLTF. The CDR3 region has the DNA TGTGCCAGCAAAACAGGGGCAGGGGCCAACGTCCTGACTTTC. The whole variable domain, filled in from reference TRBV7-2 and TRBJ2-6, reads GAGVSQSPSNKVTEKGKDVELRCDPISGHTALYWYRQSLGQGLEFLIYFQGNSAPDKSGLPSDRFSAERTGGSVSTLTIQRTQQEDSAVYLCASKTGAGANVLTFGAGSRLTVL.

The CDR3 protein is CASSRDRVVGYTF. CDR3 in DNA: TGTGCCAGCAGCCGGGACAGGGTGGTTGGCTACACCTTC. The rearrangement joins TRBV5-6 to TRBJ1-2; 9 bases align to TRBD1. This CDR3 is built from 13 residues. The J segment lost 7 bases and the V segment lost 4 bases, leaving 5 bases of the junction unmatched. CDR1 is SGHDT and CDR2 is YYEEEE in the germline V gene.

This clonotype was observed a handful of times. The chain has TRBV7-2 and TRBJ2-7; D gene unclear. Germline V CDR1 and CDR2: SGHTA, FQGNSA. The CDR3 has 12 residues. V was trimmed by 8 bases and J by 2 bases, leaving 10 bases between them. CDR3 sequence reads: CASGVRTYEQYF. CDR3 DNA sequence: TGTGCCAGCGGGGTAAGAACCTACGAGCAGTACTTC.

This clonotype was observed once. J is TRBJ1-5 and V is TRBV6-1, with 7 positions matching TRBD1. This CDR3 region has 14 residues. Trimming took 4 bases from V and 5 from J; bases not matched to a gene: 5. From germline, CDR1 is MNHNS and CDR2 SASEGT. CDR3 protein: CASSAGQAYQPQHF. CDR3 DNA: TGTGCCAGCAGTGCTGGACAGGCGTATCAGCCCCAGCATTTT.

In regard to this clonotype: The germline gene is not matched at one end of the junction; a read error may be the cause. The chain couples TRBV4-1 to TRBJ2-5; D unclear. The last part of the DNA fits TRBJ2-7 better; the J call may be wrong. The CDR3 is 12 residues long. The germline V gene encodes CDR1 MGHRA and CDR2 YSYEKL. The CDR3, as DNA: TGCGCTAGCAGCCAAGATGTGGGCGAGCAGTACTTC. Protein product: CASSQDVGEQYF.

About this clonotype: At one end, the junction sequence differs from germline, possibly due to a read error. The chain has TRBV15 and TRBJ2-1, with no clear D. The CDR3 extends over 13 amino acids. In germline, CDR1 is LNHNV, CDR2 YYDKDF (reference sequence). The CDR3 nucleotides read TGTGCCGCCAGCCCTCTGGTTAGGGATGAGCAGTTCTTC. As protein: CAASPLVRDEQFF.

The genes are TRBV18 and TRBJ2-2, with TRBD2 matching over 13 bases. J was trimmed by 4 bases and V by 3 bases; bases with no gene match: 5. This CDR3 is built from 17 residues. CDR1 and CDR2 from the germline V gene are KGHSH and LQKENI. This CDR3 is CASSPRTSGSLTGELFF. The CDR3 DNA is TGTGCCAGCTCACCTAGGACTAGCGGGAGTCTCACCGGGGAGCTGTTTTTT.

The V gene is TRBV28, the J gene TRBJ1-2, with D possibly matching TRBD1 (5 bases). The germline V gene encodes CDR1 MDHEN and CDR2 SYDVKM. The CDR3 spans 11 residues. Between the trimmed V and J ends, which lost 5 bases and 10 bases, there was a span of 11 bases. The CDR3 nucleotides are TGTGCCAGCAGTACCTTCAGGGTCTACACCTTC. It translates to CASSTFRVYTF.

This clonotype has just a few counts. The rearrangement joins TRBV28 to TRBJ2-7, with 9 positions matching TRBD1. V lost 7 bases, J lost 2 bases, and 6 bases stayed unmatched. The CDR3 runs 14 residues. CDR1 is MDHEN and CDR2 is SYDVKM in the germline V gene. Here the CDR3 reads CASNLRTGAYEQYF. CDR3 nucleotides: TGTGCCAGCAACCTCCGGACAGGGGCCTACGAGCAGTACTTC.

The CDR3 DNA follows: TGCGCCAGCAGCTTTCCGACGACTAGCGGGACCTTGAGCTCCTACAATGAGCAGTTCTTC. Amino acids: CASSFPTTSGTLSSYNEQFF. This chain uses TRBV5-1 with TRBJ2-1; 11 bases align to TRBD2. The trim removed 2 bases at V and 0 bases at J, leaving 13 bases unmatched. CDR1 is SGHRS, CDR2 YFSETQ, per germline. The CDR3 totals 20 residues.

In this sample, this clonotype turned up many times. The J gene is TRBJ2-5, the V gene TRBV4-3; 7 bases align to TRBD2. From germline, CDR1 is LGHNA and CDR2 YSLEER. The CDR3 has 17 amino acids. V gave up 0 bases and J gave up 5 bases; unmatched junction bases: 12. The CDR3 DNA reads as TGCGCCAGCAGCCAAGATCTGGGGGGGACCGGTAGGGAGACCCAGTACTTC. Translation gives CASSQDLGGTGRETQYF.

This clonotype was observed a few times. The CDR3 region is CASSPLIGSSYEQYF. Written as DNA, the CDR3 is TGTGCCAGCTCACCACTTATAGGGAGTTCCTACGAGCAGTACTTC. The gene calls are TRBV18 and TRBJ2-7; a weak D match, TRBD2 (5 bases). CDR3 size: 15 residues. Looked up from germline, CDR1 is KGHSH and CDR2 is LQKENI. Trimming cost V 1 base and J 1 base, with 11 bases left between them.

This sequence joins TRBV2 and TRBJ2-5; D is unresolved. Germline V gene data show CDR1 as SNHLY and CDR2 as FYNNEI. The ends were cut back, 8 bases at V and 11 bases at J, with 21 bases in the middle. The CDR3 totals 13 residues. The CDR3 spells CASAVEARQQQYF. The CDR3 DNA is TGTGCCAGCGCTGTGGAAGCTCGGCAACAGCAGTACTTC. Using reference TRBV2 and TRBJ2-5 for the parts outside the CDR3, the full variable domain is EPEVTQTPSHQVTQMGQEVILRCVPISNHLYFYWYRQILGQKVEFLVSFYNNEISEKSEIFDDQFSVERPDGSNFTLKIRSTKLEDSAMYFCASAVEARQQQYFGPGTRLLVL.

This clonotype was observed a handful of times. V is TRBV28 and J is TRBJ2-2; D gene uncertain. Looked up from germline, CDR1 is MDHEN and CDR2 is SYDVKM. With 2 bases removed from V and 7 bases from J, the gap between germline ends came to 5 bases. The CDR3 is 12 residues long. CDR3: CASSLQDGELFF. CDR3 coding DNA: TGTGCCAGCAGTTTACAGGACGGGGAGCTGTTTTTT.

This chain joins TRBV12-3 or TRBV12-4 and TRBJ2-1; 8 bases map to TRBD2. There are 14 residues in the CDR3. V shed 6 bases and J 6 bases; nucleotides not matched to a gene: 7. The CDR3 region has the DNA TGTGCCAGCAGGATGGGGACTAGAGGCAATGAGCAGTTCTTC. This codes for CASRMGTRGNEQFF.

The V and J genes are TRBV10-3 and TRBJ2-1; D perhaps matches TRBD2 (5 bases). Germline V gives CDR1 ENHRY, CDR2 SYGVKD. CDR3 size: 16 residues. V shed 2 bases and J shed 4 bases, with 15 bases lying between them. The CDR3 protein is CAISERGHTAYNEQFF. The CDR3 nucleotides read TGTGCCATCAGTGAGCGAGGGCACACAGCTTACAATGAGCAGTTCTTC.

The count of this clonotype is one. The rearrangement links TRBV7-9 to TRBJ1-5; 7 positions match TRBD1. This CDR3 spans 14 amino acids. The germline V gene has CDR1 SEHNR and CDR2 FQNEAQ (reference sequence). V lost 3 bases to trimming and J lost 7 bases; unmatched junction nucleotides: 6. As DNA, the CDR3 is TGTGCCAGCAGCTTCTCCGGACAGGACCAGCCCCAGCATTTT. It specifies CASSFSGQDQPQHF.

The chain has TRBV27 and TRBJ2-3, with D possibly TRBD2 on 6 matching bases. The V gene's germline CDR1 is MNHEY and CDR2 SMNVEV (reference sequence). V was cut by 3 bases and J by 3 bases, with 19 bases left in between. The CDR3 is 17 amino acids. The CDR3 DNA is TGTGCCAGCAGTTTCATCCGTAGGGGACGGGGGACAGATACGCAGTATTTT. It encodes CASSFIRRGRGTDTQYF.

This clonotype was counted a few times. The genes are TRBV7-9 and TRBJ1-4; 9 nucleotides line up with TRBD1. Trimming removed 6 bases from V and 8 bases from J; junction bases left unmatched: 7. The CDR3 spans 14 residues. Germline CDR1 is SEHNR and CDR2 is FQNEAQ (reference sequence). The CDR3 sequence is CASRPGTGYEKLFF. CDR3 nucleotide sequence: TGTGCCAGCAGACCCGGGACAGGGTACGAAAAACTGTTTTTT. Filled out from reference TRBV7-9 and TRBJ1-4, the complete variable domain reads DTGVSQNPRHKITKRGQNVTFRCDPISEHNRLYWYRQTLGQGPEFLTYFQNEAQLEKSRLLSDRFSAERPKGSFSTLEIQRTEQGDSAMYLCASRPGTGYEKLFFGSGTQLSVL.

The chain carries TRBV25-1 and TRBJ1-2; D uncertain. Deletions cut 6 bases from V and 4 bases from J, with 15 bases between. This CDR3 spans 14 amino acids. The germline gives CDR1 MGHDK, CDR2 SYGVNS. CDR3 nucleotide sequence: TGTGCCAGCAGCCCCTCAACTCCCCTCTATGGCTACACCTTC. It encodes CASSPSTPLYGYTF.

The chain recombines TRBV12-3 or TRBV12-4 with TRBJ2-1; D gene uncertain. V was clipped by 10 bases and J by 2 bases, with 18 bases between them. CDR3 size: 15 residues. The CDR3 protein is CATGFLASTYNEQFF. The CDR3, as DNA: TGTGCCACCGGTTTTCTGGCTTCGACCTACAATGAGCAGTTCTTC.

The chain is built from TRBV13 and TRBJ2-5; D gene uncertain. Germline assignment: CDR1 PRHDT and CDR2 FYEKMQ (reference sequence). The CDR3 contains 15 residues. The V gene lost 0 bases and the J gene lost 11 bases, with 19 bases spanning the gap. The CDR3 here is CASSLGRPGQNEQYF. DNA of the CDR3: TGTGCCAGCAGCTTAGGCAGGCCCGGCCAGAATGAGCAGTACTTC.